Listed below are T cell receptor beta chains from one sample, sequenced in a study of blood T cell repertoires in COVID-19. TCRdb's copy holds only in-frame clones and misses some; the assay was immunoSEQ multiplex PCR. The sample lists roughly 330,000 clones, approximately 90% occurring once. Sequencing used PBMCs or T cells enriched from blood (not recorded which). These receptors were collected from a woman younger than 30 who had recovered from COVID-19. Both conserved end residues are part of each CDR3.

cdr3_length: 15
v_call: TRBV6-4
cdr3_aa: CASSDSIEGHDGYTF

cdr3_length: 18
v_call: TRBV7-7
cdr3_aa: CASSSGLAGGMDTDTQYF

cdr3_length: 17
v_call: TRBV10-2
cdr3_aa: CASSSFFSYGGSDTQYF

cdr3_length: 15
v_call: TRBV2
cdr3_aa: CASSIAGGIEETQYF

cdr3_length: 15
v_call: TRBV6-5
cdr3_aa: CASARGQGINTEAFF

cdr3_length: 13
v_call: TRBV9
cdr3_aa: CASSVAGGNTIYF

cdr3_length: 14
v_call: TRBV7-8
cdr3_aa: CASSFDLNTGELFF

cdr3_length: 12
v_call: TRBV12-5
cdr3_aa: CASGLVVDTQYF

cdr3_length: 14
v_call: TRBV11-2
cdr3_aa: CASSNWTLTYEQYF

cdr3_length: 15
v_call: TRBV9
cdr3_aa: CASSVQPGAGNEQFF

cdr3_length: 16
v_call: TRBV7-8
cdr3_aa: CASSPRQGGSGNTIYF

cdr3_length: 12
v_call: TRBV30
cdr3_aa: CAWTGVGETQYF

cdr3_length: 13
v_call: TRBV7-9
cdr3_aa: CASSRDRGTEAFF

cdr3_length: 13
v_call: TRBV5-1
cdr3_aa: CASSLVGVGEQFF

cdr3_length: 13
v_call: TRBV12-5
cdr3_aa: CASGLEGGTEAFF

cdr3_length: 15
v_call: TRBV5-1
cdr3_aa: CASSLGLAGVDEQYF

cdr3_length: 15
v_call: TRBV5-1
cdr3_aa: CASRTSVSNTGELFF